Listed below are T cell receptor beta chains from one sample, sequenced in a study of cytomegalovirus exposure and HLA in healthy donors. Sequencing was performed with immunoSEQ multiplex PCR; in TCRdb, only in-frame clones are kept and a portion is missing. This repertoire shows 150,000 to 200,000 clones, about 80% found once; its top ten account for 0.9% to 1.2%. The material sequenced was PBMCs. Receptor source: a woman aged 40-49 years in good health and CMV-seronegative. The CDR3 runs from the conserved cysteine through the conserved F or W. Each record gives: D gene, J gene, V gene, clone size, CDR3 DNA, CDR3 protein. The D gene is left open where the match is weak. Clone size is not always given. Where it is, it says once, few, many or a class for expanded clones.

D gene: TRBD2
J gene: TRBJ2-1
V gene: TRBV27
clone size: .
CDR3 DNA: TGTGCCAGCAGTTCAGAACTAGCGGGAGATGGCAATGAGCAGTTCTTC
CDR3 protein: CASSSELAGDGNEQFF

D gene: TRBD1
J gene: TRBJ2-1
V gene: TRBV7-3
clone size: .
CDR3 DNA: TGTGCCAGCAGCTTTCAGGGGGCGCGGCTGAATGAGCAGTTCTTC
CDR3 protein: CASSFQGARLNEQFF

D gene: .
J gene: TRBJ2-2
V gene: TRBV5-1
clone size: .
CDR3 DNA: TGCGCCAGCAGCTTCGGCGCGGTCTCCGGCGGGGAGCTGTTTTTT
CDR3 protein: CASSFGAVSGGELFF

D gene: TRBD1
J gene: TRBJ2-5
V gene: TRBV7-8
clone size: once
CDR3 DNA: TGTGCCAGCAGCTTAGCGCCGGGACAGGGAGAGACCCAGTACTTC
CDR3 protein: CASSLAPGQGETQYF

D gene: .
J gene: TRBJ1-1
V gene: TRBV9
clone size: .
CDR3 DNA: TGTGCCAGCAGCGAAGGGGGGGACACCCGGGCTTTCTTT
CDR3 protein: CASSEGGDTRAFF

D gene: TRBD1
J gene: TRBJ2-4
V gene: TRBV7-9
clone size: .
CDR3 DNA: TGTTCCAGCAGCCCCATACTCGTTACAGGGGTTGCCAAAAACATTCAGTACTTC
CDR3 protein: CSSSPILVTGVAKNIQYF

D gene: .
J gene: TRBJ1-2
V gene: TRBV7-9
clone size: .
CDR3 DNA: TGTTCCAGCAGCTTACTTCTACAGGGCTCCGCACCTATGAGCTACACCTTC
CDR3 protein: CSSSLLLQGSAPMSYTF

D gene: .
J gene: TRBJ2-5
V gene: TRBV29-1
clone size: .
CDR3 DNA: TGCAGCGTCGACGCAGGGGAAGAGACCCAGTACTTC
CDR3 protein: CSVDAGEETQYF

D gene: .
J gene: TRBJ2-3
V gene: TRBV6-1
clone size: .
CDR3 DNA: TGTGCCAGCAGTACCATGGGGGACTCCACAGATACGCAGTATTTT
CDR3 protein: CASSTMGDSTDTQYF

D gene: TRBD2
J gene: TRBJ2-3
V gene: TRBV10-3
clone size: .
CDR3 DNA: TGTGCCATCAGTGTGGCTAGCGGGAGAACAGATACGCAGTATTTT
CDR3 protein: CAISVASGRTDTQYF

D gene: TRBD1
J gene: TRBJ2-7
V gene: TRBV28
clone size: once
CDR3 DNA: TGTGCCAGCAGTGCCCGACAGGGGGCCCGGCGGGGAGCCTTTGTTCCCTACGAGCAGTACTTC
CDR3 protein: CASSARQGARRGAFVPYEQYF

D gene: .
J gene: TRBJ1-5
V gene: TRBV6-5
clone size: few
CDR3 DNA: TGTGCCAGCAGTCCTCGTGGGAGCGGCAATCAGCCCCAGCATTTT
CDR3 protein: CASSPRGSGNQPQHF

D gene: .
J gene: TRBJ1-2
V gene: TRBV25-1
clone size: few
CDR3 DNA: TGTGCCAGCAGTGATGTACAGGTCTATGGCTACACCTTC
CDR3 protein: CASSDVQVYGYTF

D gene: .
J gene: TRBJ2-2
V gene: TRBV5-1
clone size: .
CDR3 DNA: TGCGCCAGCAGCTTGATGGAGATCACCGGGGAGCTGTTTTTT
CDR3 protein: CASSLMEITGELFF

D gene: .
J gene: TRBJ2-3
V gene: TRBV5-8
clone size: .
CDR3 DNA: TGTGCCAGCAGCTTTCCAGCGACGAGCCGTATTAGCACAGATACGCAGTATTTT
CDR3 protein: CASSFPATSRISTDTQYF